This T cell receptor beta chain was profiled in a study of control samples from healthy donors and cancer patients. This clone was detected once. This CDR3 contains 16 residues. Germline V gene lookup returns CDR1 SGHRS and CDR2 YFSETQ. With 0 bases clipped from V and 4 bases from J, the junction kept 5 bases outside the gene matches. Some clones are missing from TCRdb's copy, which holds only in-frame ones; the method was immunoSEQ multiplex PCR. The sample yields roughly 130,000 clones, roughly 90% seen once. The chain employs TRBV5-1 and TRBJ2-1; 9 nucleotides agree with TRBD2. The sequence was obtained from a man younger than 35 in good health. Sequenced material: blood. This CDR3 reads CASSLAFAGGYNEQFF. The CDR3 DNA follows: TGCGCCAGCAGCTTGGCCTTTGCGGGGGGGTACAATGAGCAGTTCTTC.